Listed below are T cell receptor beta chains from one sample, sequenced in a study of blood T cell repertoires in COVID-19. Sequenced by immunoSEQ multiplex PCR; TCRdb stores in-frame clones only, minus some. The profile shows roughly 360,000 clones, roughly four fifths of them singletons. Sequencing used PBMCs or T cells enriched from blood (not recorded which). Receptors originate from a woman aged 50 to 60 who had recovered from COVID-19. Each CDR3 is given with its conserved first and last residue. Fields, in order: V gene, J gene, clone size, D gene, CDR3 DNA, CDR3 protein. The D gene is left open where the match is weak. A row's size may be missing; if present it is once, few, many or a size class.

v_gene: TRBV27
j_gene: TRBJ1-1
abundance: few
d_gene: TRBD1
CDR3nt: TGTGCCAGCAGTTTATCAGACAGGGGTAACACTGAAGCTTTCTTT
CDR3aa: CASSLSDRGNTEAFF

v_gene: TRBV10-3
j_gene: TRBJ2-7
abundance: NA
d_gene: TRBD2
CDR3nt: TGTGCCATCAGTGGCGCTAGCGGGGGTAGTTACGAGCAGTACTTC
CDR3aa: CAISGASGGSYEQYF

v_gene: TRBV5-1
j_gene: TRBJ2-3
abundance: NA
d_gene: NA
CDR3nt: TGCGCCAGCAGCCTATCGGGAGAGGGAGATACGCAGTATTTT
CDR3aa: CASSLSGEGDTQYF

v_gene: TRBV10-2
j_gene: TRBJ2-3
abundance: NA
d_gene: TRBD2
CDR3nt: TGCGCCAGCAGTCCATCGTGGACTAGCGGAGGCACAGATACGCAGTATTTT
CDR3aa: CASSPSWTSGGTDTQYF

v_gene: TRBV30
j_gene: TRBJ1-1
abundance: NA
d_gene: NA
CDR3nt: TGTGCCTGGAGTAGGGGCCCGTTAATCACTGAAGCTTTCTTT
CDR3aa: CAWSRGPLITEAFF

v_gene: TRBV30
j_gene: TRBJ2-7
abundance: NA
d_gene: TRBD2
CDR3nt: TGTGCCTGGAAGCGGGAGACCTACGAGCAGTACTTC
CDR3aa: CAWKRETYEQYF

v_gene: TRBV27
j_gene: TRBJ2-1
abundance: NA
d_gene: NA
CDR3nt: TGTGCCAGCAGTTTGTCCTACGCGCGGTCGTACAATGAGCAGTTCTTC
CDR3aa: CASSLSYARSYNEQFF

v_gene: TRBV20-1
j_gene: TRBJ2-1
abundance: NA
d_gene: TRBD1
CDR3nt: TGCAGTGCTAGTTATTGGGACAGGTATTCCAATGAGCAGTTCTTC
CDR3aa: CSASYWDRYSNEQFF

v_gene: TRBV29-1
j_gene: TRBJ1-2
abundance: NA
d_gene: NA
CDR3nt: TGCAGCGTTGAAGCTTTTAGGTCAGGCGGCTACACCTTC
CDR3aa: CSVEAFRSGGYTF

v_gene: TRBV10-1
j_gene: TRBJ1-4
abundance: NA
d_gene: NA
CDR3nt: TGCGCCAGCACGGCCGGGAACGTGGAAAAACTGTTTTTT
CDR3aa: CASTAGNVEKLFF

v_gene: TRBV10-3
j_gene: TRBJ1-3
abundance: NA
d_gene: NA
CDR3nt: TGTGCCATCAGTGAGTCTCGCAGGGCGAACTCTGGAAACACCATATATTTT
CDR3aa: CAISESRRANSGNTIYF

v_gene: TRBV10-3
j_gene: TRBJ2-4
abundance: once
d_gene: TRBD1
CDR3nt: TGTGCCATCAGTGACAGGGGGCCCAAAAACATTCAGTACTTC
CDR3aa: CAISDRGPKNIQYF

v_gene: TRBV4-2
j_gene: TRBJ1-5
abundance: NA
d_gene: NA
CDR3nt: TGTGCCAGCAGCCAAGATCCAGGTAATAGTAATCAGCCCCAGCATTTT
CDR3aa: CASSQDPGNSNQPQHF

v_gene: TRBV20-1
j_gene: TRBJ2-1
abundance: NA
d_gene: NA
CDR3nt: TGCAGTGCTAGTAGAGAGGGTCAACAGTTCTTC
CDR3aa: CSASREGQQFF

v_gene: TRBV12-3/TRBV12-4
j_gene: TRBJ2-1
abundance: NA
d_gene: NA
CDR3nt: TGTGCCAGCAGTGGGGAGGTCAATGAGCAGTTCTTC
CDR3aa: CASSGEVNEQFF

v_gene: TRBV29-1
j_gene: TRBJ1-2
abundance: NA
d_gene: NA
CDR3nt: TGCAGCGTTGAAGACGAAAATTACTCTGGCTACACCTTC
CDR3aa: CSVEDENYSGYTF

v_gene: TRBV10-2
j_gene: TRBJ2-1
abundance: NA
d_gene: TRBD1
CDR3nt: TGCGCCAGCAGTGATTCGATGGGACAGGGGGCGAATGAGCAGTTCTTC
CDR3aa: CASSDSMGQGANEQFF

v_gene: TRBV4-2
j_gene: TRBJ2-1
abundance: NA
d_gene: NA
CDR3nt: TGTGCCAGCAGCCAAGTCTCACGTGGGTGGAGCTCCTACAATGAGCAGTTCTTC
CDR3aa: CASSQVSRGWSSYNEQFF

v_gene: TRBV6-2/TRBV6-3
j_gene: TRBJ2-1
abundance: once
d_gene: NA
CDR3nt: TGTGCCAGCAGCCTCTATAGCGGCTACAATGAGCAGTTCTTC
CDR3aa: CASSLYSGYNEQFF

v_gene: TRBV7-9
j_gene: TRBJ2-4
abundance: once
d_gene: NA
CDR3nt: TGTGCCAGCAGACCTAGTTACTTC
CDR3aa: CASRPSYF

v_gene: TRBV27
j_gene: TRBJ1-5
abundance: NA
d_gene: NA
CDR3nt: TGTGCCAGCAGTTTATGGCAGGGCGCAAATCAGCCCCAGCATTTT
CDR3aa: CASSLWQGANQPQHF

v_gene: TRBV3-1/TRBV3-2
j_gene: TRBJ1-1
abundance: NA
d_gene: NA
CDR3nt: TGTGCCAGCAGCCCAGGGATCGGGGCTTTCTTT
CDR3aa: CASSPGIGAFF

v_gene: TRBV11-3
j_gene: TRBJ1-2
abundance: NA
d_gene: NA
CDR3nt: TGTGCCAGCAGCTTAGATATCCCCACAGGTTGGGATGGCTACACCTTC
CDR3aa: CASSLDIPTGWDGYTF

v_gene: TRBV25-1
j_gene: TRBJ2-2
abundance: NA
d_gene: TRBD2
CDR3nt: TGTGCCAGTCACTTAGGGACTAGCACCGGGGAGCTGTTTTTT
CDR3aa: CASHLGTSTGELFF

v_gene: TRBV5-1
j_gene: TRBJ1-3
abundance: NA
d_gene: NA
CDR3nt: TGCGCCAGCAGCTTGGCTCGCCTATCCTCTGGAAACACCATATATTTT
CDR3aa: CASSLARLSSGNTIYF

v_gene: TRBV9
j_gene: TRBJ1-2
abundance: NA
d_gene: TRBD1
CDR3nt: TGTGCCAGCAGCCCGGGACAGGGGGTTACTAACTATGGCTACACCTTC
CDR3aa: CASSPGQGVTNYGYTF

v_gene: TRBV4-1
j_gene: TRBJ1-2
abundance: few
d_gene: NA
CDR3nt: TGCGCCAGCAGCCAAGAGGAAACGCTCCCCGGGGGCTACACCTTC
CDR3aa: CASSQEETLPGGYTF

v_gene: TRBV18
j_gene: TRBJ1-1
abundance: NA
d_gene: TRBD1
CDR3nt: TGTGCCAGCTCGCCTGGTCCCCAGGGGGACACTGAAGCTTTCTTT
CDR3aa: CASSPGPQGDTEAFF

v_gene: TRBV5-4
j_gene: TRBJ2-5
abundance: NA
d_gene: TRBD1
CDR3nt: TGTGCTATCAGGGACAGGAGCCAAGAGACCCAGTACTTC
CDR3aa: CAIRDRSQETQYF

v_gene: TRBV7-2
j_gene: TRBJ2-2
abundance: NA
d_gene: TRBD2
CDR3nt: TGTGCCAGCAGCTTATCTAGCGGGGGGAACACCGGGGAGCTGTTTTTT
CDR3aa: CASSLSSGGNTGELFF

v_gene: TRBV2
j_gene: TRBJ1-1
abundance: NA
d_gene: TRBD1
CDR3nt: TGTGCCAGCAGTGAAGCGATAGGACAGGGGACAGTTGAAGCTTTCTTT
CDR3aa: CASSEAIGQGTVEAFF

v_gene: TRBV19
j_gene: TRBJ2-1
abundance: NA
d_gene: TRBD1
CDR3nt: TGTGCCAGTAGTAATATACAGGGGGCGCAAGTTAATGAGCAGTTCTTC
CDR3aa: CASSNIQGAQVNEQFF

v_gene: TRBV13
j_gene: TRBJ1-5
abundance: NA
d_gene: TRBD1
CDR3nt: TGTGCCAGCAGCGCCAATCTCCACAGGGGCAGTAGCAATCAGCCCCAGCATTTT
CDR3aa: CASSANLHRGSSNQPQHF

v_gene: TRBV11-2
j_gene: TRBJ1-1
abundance: NA
d_gene: NA
CDR3nt: TGTGCCAGCAGCTGGGGGGGGAACACTGAAGCTTTCTTT
CDR3aa: CASSWGGNTEAFF

v_gene: TRBV2
j_gene: TRBJ2-4
abundance: once
d_gene: TRBD1
CDR3nt: TGTGCCAGCCTCAGACAGGGTTCGGTGAACATTCAGTACTTC
CDR3aa: CASLRQGSVNIQYF

v_gene: TRBV29-1
j_gene: TRBJ1-6
abundance: NA
d_gene: NA
CDR3nt: TGCAGCGTTCGAGGAGGGTATAATTCACCCCTCCACTTT
CDR3aa: CSVRGGYNSPLHF

v_gene: TRBV5-1
j_gene: TRBJ1-2
abundance: NA
d_gene: NA
CDR3nt: TGCGCCAGCAGCGCATTACAGAGTCCCTATGGCTACACCTTC
CDR3aa: CASSALQSPYGYTF

v_gene: TRBV29-1
j_gene: TRBJ1-1
abundance: few
d_gene: NA
CDR3nt: TGCAGCGTTGTGCGACACTTGAACACTGAAGCTTTCTTT
CDR3aa: CSVVRHLNTEAFF

v_gene: TRBV6-2/TRBV6-3
j_gene: TRBJ1-1
abundance: NA
d_gene: TRBD1
CDR3nt: TGTGCCAGCAGTTACTCCGGGACAGGGGGCACTGAAGCTTTCTTT
CDR3aa: CASSYSGTGGTEAFF

v_gene: TRBV6-1
j_gene: TRBJ1-5
abundance: once
d_gene: NA
CDR3nt: TGTGCCAGCAGTGACAACTTGGGCGTTCAGCCCCAGCATTTT
CDR3aa: CASSDNLGVQPQHF

v_gene: TRBV19
j_gene: TRBJ1-3
abundance: NA
d_gene: TRBD1
CDR3nt: TGTGCCAGTAGTGTCGGGACAGCCTCTGGAAACACCATATATTTT
CDR3aa: CASSVGTASGNTIYF

v_gene: TRBV6-2/TRBV6-3
j_gene: TRBJ1-2
abundance: NA
d_gene: NA
CDR3nt: TGTGCCAGCAGTTACTACGGGTCCAACTATGGCTACACCTTC
CDR3aa: CASSYYGSNYGYTF

v_gene: TRBV19
j_gene: TRBJ2-2
abundance: once
d_gene: TRBD1
CDR3nt: TGTGCCAGTAGTGCCCAACGGACAGGGGTGAAGGCCGGGGAGCTGTTTTTT
CDR3aa: CASSAQRTGVKAGELFF

v_gene: TRBV19
j_gene: TRBJ2-3
abundance: NA
d_gene: NA
CDR3nt: TGTGCCAGTAGTATTAAAGGGGGGGCCGCAGATACGCAGTATTTT
CDR3aa: CASSIKGGAADTQYF